These 4 T cell receptor beta chains were sequenced from one sample in a study of T cells in Graves' hyperthyroidism and ophthalmopathy. From RNA transcripts, TCR beta CDR3 regions were amplified. Initially, a first-round RT-PCR of the TCR CDR3 employed the HTBI primer set. TCRdb re-called the multiplex PCR reads through MiXCR, storing one row per CDR3 protein. The profile shows 300,000 to 500,000 distinct CDR3 sequences, about 16% of them singletons. Sequencing was carried out using blood. These receptors all come from a woman aged 25-40 years with Graves' hyperthyroidism.

This clonotype was picked up many times. This chain links TRBV2 with TRBJ1-2; the D gene is possibly TRBD1 (5 bases). CDR3 length: 15 residues. Germline CDR1 is SNHLY and CDR2 is FYNNEI. V was clipped by 3 bases and J by 3 bases, with 14 bases between them. CDR3 sequence: CASSDLARVDYGYTF. The DNA of the CDR3 is TGTGCCAGCAGTGATCTTGCCAGGGTGGACTATGGCTACACCTTC.

This clonotype was seen a few times. This sequence joins TRBV20-1 and TRBJ2-3; unclear D gene. Germline lookup yields CDR1 DFQATT and CDR2 SNEGSKA (reference sequence). The ends were cut back, 1 base at V and 5 bases at J, with 16 bases in the middle. CDR3 length equals 15 residues. The CDR3 DNA is TGCAGTGCTAGAGTGGCGGCAGAATTCTTAGATACGCAGTATTTT. Amino acid sequence: CSARVAAEFLDTQYF.

This clonotype was counted ten times or more. The V gene is TRBV7-9, the J gene TRBJ2-7; the D is unclear. This CDR3 contains 13 residues. The germline CDR1 and CDR2 sequences are SEHNR and FQNEAQ (reference sequence). Trimming cost V 6 bases and J 7 bases, with 16 bases left between them. CDR3 in DNA: TGTGCCAGCAGTAACCCACCGAGTAGTGAGCAGTACTTC. The encoded protein is CASSNPPSSEQYF.

In its sample, this clonotype was seen a few times. This chain joins TRBV19 and TRBJ1-3, with D possibly being TRBD1 (6 bases). Trimming shortened V by 6 bases and J by 2 bases, and 14 bases separated the two germline ends. The germline CDR1 and CDR2 sequences are LNHDA and SQIVND (reference sequence). This CDR3 has 15 residues. The CDR3 protein is CASSSTGLPGNTIYF. CDR3 DNA sequence: TGTGCCAGTAGCTCAACAGGGTTGCCTGGAAACACCATATATTTT.